The 28 T cell receptor beta chains below come from one sample, sequenced in a study of shared clonotypes between healthy human individuals. Libraries were prepared by immunoSEQ multiplex PCR; TCRdb keeps only in-frame clonotypes and omits some of them. The sample lists some 1.5 million clones; around 95% were seen once. Specimen: naive CD4+ T cells sorted from blood. Documented subset: CD45RA+ positively selected. The receptors here all came from a man aged 25-45 years in good health.

The chain uses TRBV19 and TRBJ2-2; tentative D call: TRBD2 (6 bases). The CDR3 has 14 amino acids. Trimming cost V 7 bases and J 5 bases, with 14 bases left between them. Germline assignment: CDR1 LNHDA and CDR2 SQIVND (reference sequence). DNA of the CDR3: TGTGCCAGTAACTCATGGGGGGAAACCGGGGAGCTGTTTTTT. This translates into CASNSWGETGELFF.

This chain uses TRBV6-6 with TRBJ2-7, with D perhaps given as TRBD1 or TRBD2 (5 bases each). The length of the CDR3 is 15 residues. From germline, CDR1 is MNHNY and CDR2 SVGAGI (reference sequence). The ends were cut back, 6 bases at V and 1 base at J, with 16 bases in the middle. The CDR3 bases are TGTGCCAGCAGGCAGGCCGGGACGTTATCCTACGAGCAGTACTTC. Translated, it gives CASRQAGTLSYEQYF.

This rearrangement joins TRBV5-6 to TRBJ1-5; D call uncertain. Germline CDR1 is SGHDT and CDR2 is YYEEEE. Trimming stripped 6 bases from V and 1 base from J, with 14 bases between. The CDR3 covers 15 residues. The CDR3 DNA reads as TGTGCCAGCACCCGATGGAACACAAGCAATCAGCCCCAGCATTTT. Residues: CASTRWNTSNQPQHF.

This chain joins TRBV9 and TRBJ1-5; a weak D match, TRBD1 (5 bases). Germline CDR1 reads SGDLS; CDR2 reads YYNGEE. Trimming removed 4 bases from V and 0 bases from J, with 17 bases in between. The CDR3 consists of 17 residues. CDR3 protein: CASSSGGAGNSNQPQHF. The CDR3 nucleotides read TGTGCCAGCAGCTCAGGAGGGGCAGGTAATAGCAATCAGCCCCAGCATTTT. The full variable domain, rest sourced from reference TRBV9 and TRBJ1-5, is DSGVTQTPKHLITATGQRVTLRCSPRSGDLSVYWYQQSLDQGLQFLIQYYNGEERAKGNILERFSAQQFPDLHSELNLSSLELGDSALYFCASSSGGAGNSNQPQHFGDGTRLSIL.

The chain combines TRBV30 with TRBJ2-1, with D perhaps being TRBD1 or TRBD2 (5 bases each). The CDR3 has 12 amino acids. V was pared by 3 bases and J by 4 bases, with 7 bases between. The V gene's germline CDR1 is GTSNPN and CDR2 SVGIG (reference sequence). CDR3 DNA: TGTGCCTGGAGGGGGGTTTACAATGAGCAGTTCTTC. It specifies CAWRGVYNEQFF.

This chain joins TRBV29-1 and TRBJ1-1, with D hard to call. Per germline, CDR1 SQVTM and CDR2 ANQGSEA. CDR3 length equals 12 residues. With 4 bases removed from V and 5 bases from J, the gap between germline ends came to 11 bases. In DNA, the CDR3 is TGCAGCGTTGCGGGGATGGATACTGAAGCTTTCTTT. Protein: CSVAGMDTEAFF.

The V and J genes are TRBV6-1 and TRBJ1-1, with D tentatively TRBD1 (5 bases). The V gene's germline CDR1 is MNHNS and CDR2 SASEGT. Trimming removed 10 bases at V and 0 bases at J, with 15 bases between. CDR3 size: 14 residues. The CDR3 bases are TGTGCCACGCGTGTGGGGCCGATGAACACTGAAGCTTTCTTT. Its translation is CATRVGPMNTEAFF.

The chain has TRBV5-1 and TRBJ2-7; 8 bases agree with TRBD1. With 0 bases clipped from V and 5 bases from J, the junction kept 7 bases outside the gene matches. Germline V lookup: CDR1 SGHRS, CDR2 YFSETQ. There are 15 residues in the CDR3. CDR3 protein: CASSLGPGGEDEQYF. The CDR3 region has the DNA TGCGCCAGCAGCTTGGGGCCAGGGGGCGAGGACGAGCAGTACTTC.

V and J are TRBV10-3 and TRBJ1-1; D not resolved. Germline V gene lookup returns CDR1 ENHRY and CDR2 SYGVKD. V lost 3 bases and J lost 1, with 3 bases in between. This CDR3 contains 12 residues. The CDR3 reads CAISEGNTEAFF. Here the CDR3 DNA reads TGTGCCATCAGTGAAGGGAACACTGAAGCTTTCTTT.

V and J are TRBV4-1 and TRBJ2-1; TRBD1 is a possible D gene (5 bases). Germline V gives CDR1 MGHRA, CDR2 YSYEKL. The CDR3 runs to 15 residues. Trimming stripped 1 base from V and 0 bases from J, with 7 bases between. CDR3 sequence reads: CASSQGQNSYNEQFF. The CDR3 nucleotides are TGCGCCAGCAGCCAAGGACAGAACTCCTACAATGAGCAGTTCTTC.

This clone was counted a single time. As DNA, the CDR3 is TGTGCCACCGGCTGGACTAGGCAAGAGACCCAGTACTTC. It codes for CATGWTRQETQYF. The V call is TRBV2, the J call TRBJ2-5, with 7 bases matching TRBD2. The CDR3 loop spans 13 amino acids. The V gene's germline CDR1 is SNHLY and CDR2 FYNNEI. Trimming at V came to 10 bases and at J to 2 bases, leaving 7 bases not matched to a gene.

This chain links TRBV5-1 with TRBJ2-6, with D uncertain. CDR1 is SGHRS and CDR2 is YFSETQ in the germline V gene. The length of the CDR3 is 16 residues. V lost 2 bases to trimming and J lost 1 base, with 10 bases between them. The chain's CDR3 is CASSFSTGSGANVLTF. For the CDR3, the DNA is TGCGCCAGCAGCTTTTCAACCGGGTCTGGGGCCAACGTCCTGACTTTC.

The V gene is TRBV11-2, the J gene TRBJ1-1; TRBD1 is a possible D gene (6 bases). The CDR3 is 15 amino acids. V was shortened by 6 bases and J by 0 bases, with 14 bases between the two germline ends. CDR1 and CDR2 from the germline V gene are SGHAT and FQNNGV. The CDR3 is CASRWGASVNTEAFF. CDR3 nucleotide sequence: TGTGCCAGCAGGTGGGGGGCGTCAGTGAACACTGAAGCTTTCTTT. The full variable domain, its missing parts supplied by reference TRBV11-2 and TRBJ1-1, is EAGVAQSPRYKIIEKRQSVAFWCNPISGHATLYWYQQILGQGPKLLIQFQNNGVVDDSQLPKDRFSAERLKGVDSTLKIQPAKLEDSAVYLCASRWGASVNTEAFFGQGTRLTVV.

This chain links TRBV14 with TRBJ2-4; unclear D gene. The ends were cut back, 2 bases at V and 3 bases at J, with 11 bases in the middle. CDR1 is SGHDN, CDR2 FVKESK, per germline. The CDR3 totals 15 residues. The CDR3 here is CASSQIGLDKNIQYF. The CDR3 coding sequence is TGTGCCAGCAGCCAAATAGGTCTGGACAAAAACATTCAGTACTTC.

This chain connects TRBV11-3 to TRBJ2-1; 10 bases are a match to TRBD2. Trimming took 1 base from V and 9 from J; bases not matched to a gene: 9. Germline V gene lookup returns CDR1 SGHNT and CDR2 YENEEA. The CDR3 is made up of 16 amino acids. CDR3 bases: TGTGCCAGCAGCTTAGTTCTGAGCGGGAGGGCCGGTGAGCAGTTCTTC. As protein: CASSLVLSGRAGEQFF.

The chain uses TRBV5-4 and TRBJ1-2, with a weak D call TRBD1 (5 bases). The CDR3 totals 14 residues. The germline V gene encodes CDR1 SGHNT and CDR2 YYREEE (reference sequence). V gave up 3 bases and J gave up 5 bases, with 14 bases separating them. The CDR3 DNA is TGTGCCAGCAGCTCATCAGGGATGAGTTATGGCTACACCTTC. It yields the protein CASSSSGMSYGYTF.

The V call is TRBV29-1, the J call TRBJ1-2; D may be TRBD1 (5 bases). Trimming shortened V by 4 bases and J by 2 bases, and 11 bases separated the two germline ends. CDR1 is SQVTM, CDR2 ANQGSEA, per germline. The CDR3 loop spans 13 amino acids. CDR3 sequence: CSVAGGENYGYTF. CDR3 DNA: TGCAGCGTTGCCGGGGGGGAGAACTATGGCTACACCTTC.

This clone showed up just once. This chain links TRBV6-1 with TRBJ1-5; unclear D gene. The CDR3 sequence is 12 residues long. CDR1 is MNHNS and CDR2 is SASEGT in the germline V gene. Between the trimmed V and J ends, which lost 7 bases and 3 bases, there was a span of 7 bases. The CDR3 spells CASKDPNQPQHF. The CDR3 region has the DNA TGTGCCAGCAAAGACCCCAATCAGCCCCAGCATTTT.

The chain couples TRBV27 to TRBJ2-7; TRBD1 aligns across 10 bases. CDR1 and CDR2 from the germline V gene are MNHEY and SMNVEV (reference sequence). The CDR3 is 18 amino acids. Trimming removed 6 bases from V and 2 bases from J; junction bases left unmatched: 16. CDR3 protein: CASRRAPNPGTGAYEQYF. The CDR3 nucleotides are TGTGCCAGCAGGAGAGCACCCAACCCAGGGACAGGGGCCTACGAGCAGTACTTC.

This chain connects TRBV5-4 to TRBJ1-5, with D unclear. Trimming removed 0 bases from V and 5 bases from J, with 6 bases in between. The CDR3 sequence is 13 residues long. CDR1 is SGHNT, CDR2 YYREEE, per germline (reference sequence). CDR3 protein: CASSLDSHQPQHF. The CDR3 nucleotides read TGTGCCAGCAGCTTGGACTCCCATCAGCCCCAGCATTTT.

The genes are TRBV30 and TRBJ2-6; 8 nucleotides match TRBD2. The CDR3 consists of 17 residues. Germline V lookup: CDR1 GTSNPN, CDR2 SVGIG (reference sequence). V shed 3 bases, J shed 0 bases, and the junction held 7 bases outside the gene matches. CDR3: CAWRSSGFSSGANVLTF. In nucleotides, the CDR3 is TGTGCCTGGAGGTCTAGCGGGTTTAGCTCTGGGGCCAACGTCCTGACTTTC. Looking up the rest from reference TRBV30 and TRBJ2-6 gives the full variable domain: SQTIHQWPATLVQPVGSPLSLECTVEGTSNPNLYWYRQAAGRGLQLLFYSVGIGQISSEVPQNLSASRPQDRQFILSSKKLLLSDSGFYLCAWRSSGFSSGANVLTFGAGSRLTVL.

The chain uses TRBV6-6 and TRBJ1-1; D gene unclear. Trimming cost V 7 bases and J 3 bases, with 18 bases left between them. The germline gives CDR1 MNHNY, CDR2 SVGAGI (reference sequence). The CDR3 has 15 residues. The CDR3 coding sequence is TGTGCCAGCACTCCCGGGCTCCTAAGGGACACTGAAGCTTTCTTT. Its protein product is CASTPGLLRDTEAFF.

The gene calls are TRBV11-2 and TRBJ2-1, with TRBD2 identical over 9 bases. CDR1 SGHAT and CDR2 FQNNGV come from the germline V gene. Losses at the gene ends were 4 bases for V and 2 bases for J; bases not matched to a gene: 12. CDR3 length: 18 amino acids. The CDR3 DNA is TGTGCCAGCAGCTCTCTAGCGGGAACCCCACGGACCTACAATGAGCAGTTCTTC. It codes for CASSSLAGTPRTYNEQFF.

This clone has just one count. The rearrangement joins TRBV2 to TRBJ2-2; no clear D. There are 13 residues in the CDR3. V was trimmed by 4 bases and J by 1 base, leaving 4 bases between them. The germline V gene encodes CDR1 SNHLY and CDR2 FYNNEI. CDR3 loop: CASSAENTGELFF. CDR3 in DNA: TGTGCCAGCAGTGCAGAGAACACCGGGGAGCTGTTTTTT. Full variable domain (rest looked up from reference TRBV2 and TRBJ2-2): EPEVTQTPSHQVTQMGQEVILRCVPISNHLYFYWYRQILGQKVEFLVSFYNNEISEKSEIFDDQFSVERPDGSNFTLKIRSTKLEDSAMYFCASSAENTGELFFGEGSRLTVL.

The chain carries TRBV5-4 and TRBJ2-1; a possible D gene is TRBD1 (6 bases). CDR1 and CDR2 (germline): SGHNT, YYREEE (reference sequence). Deletions cut 4 bases from V and 3 bases from J, with 17 bases between. The CDR3 runs 16 residues. The CDR3 region is CASSPRGRGYYNEQFF. The DNA for the CDR3 is TGTGCCAGCAGCCCCAGGGGCAGGGGATACTACAATGAGCAGTTCTTC.

The table lists this clone with a few counts. V usage is TRBV27 and J usage is TRBJ1-5; the D gene is possibly TRBD1 (6 bases). The V and J ends lost 7 bases and 6 bases respectively, with 10 bases between them. Germline CDR1 MNHEY, CDR2 SMNVEV (reference sequence). CDR3 length equals 12 residues. The CDR3 DNA reads as TGTGCCAGCAAGGGGGTAGGTCAGCCCCAGCATTTT. Translating it yields CASKGVGQPQHF.

This clone was picked up one time. This chain connects TRBV19 to TRBJ2-7; 10 bases fit TRBD1. The J segment lost 4 bases and the V segment lost 6 bases, leaving 9 bases of the junction unmatched. The CDR3 loop spans 15 amino acids. Germline V gives CDR1 LNHDA, CDR2 SQIVND (reference sequence). This CDR3 reads CASRRLGTGEYEQYF. The DNA for the CDR3 is TGTGCCAGTAGGAGGCTGGGGACAGGGGAATACGAGCAGTACTTC.

This chain joins TRBV7-9 and TRBJ1-5, with D perhaps TRBD1 (6 bases). CDR1 is SEHNR, CDR2 FQNEAQ, per germline (reference sequence). V was pared by 3 bases and J by 6 bases, with 9 bases between. The CDR3 is 13 residues long. The CDR3 sequence is CASSFDRTQPQHF. In nucleotides, the CDR3 is TGTGCCAGCAGCTTCGACAGGACTCAGCCCCAGCATTTT.